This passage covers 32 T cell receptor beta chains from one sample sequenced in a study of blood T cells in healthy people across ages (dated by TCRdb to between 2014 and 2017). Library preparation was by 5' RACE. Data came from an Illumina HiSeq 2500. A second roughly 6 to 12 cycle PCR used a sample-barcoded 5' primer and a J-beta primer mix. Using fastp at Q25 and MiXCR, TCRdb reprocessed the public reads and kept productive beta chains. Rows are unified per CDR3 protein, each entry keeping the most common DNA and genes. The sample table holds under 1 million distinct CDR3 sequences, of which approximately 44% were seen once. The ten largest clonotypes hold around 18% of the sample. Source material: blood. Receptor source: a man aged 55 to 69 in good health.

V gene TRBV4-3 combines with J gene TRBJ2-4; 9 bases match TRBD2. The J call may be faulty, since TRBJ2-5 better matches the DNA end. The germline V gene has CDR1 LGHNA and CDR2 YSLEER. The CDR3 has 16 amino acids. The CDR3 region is CASSQAVRGGPETQYF. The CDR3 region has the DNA TGCGCCAGCAGCCAAGCGGTGCGGGGGGGCCCAGAGACCCAGTACTTC.

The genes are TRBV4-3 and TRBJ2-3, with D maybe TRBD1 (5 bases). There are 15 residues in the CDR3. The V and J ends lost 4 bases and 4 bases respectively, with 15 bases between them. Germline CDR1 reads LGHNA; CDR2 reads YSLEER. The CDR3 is CASSPGSARADTQYF. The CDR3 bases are TGCGCCAGCAGCCCAGGGTCGGCACGAGCAGATACGCAGTATTTT.

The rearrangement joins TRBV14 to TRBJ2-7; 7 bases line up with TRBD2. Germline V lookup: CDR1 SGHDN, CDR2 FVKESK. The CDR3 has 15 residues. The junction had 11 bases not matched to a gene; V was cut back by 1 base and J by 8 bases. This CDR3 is CASSQAGTGGAKQYF. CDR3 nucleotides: TGTGCCAGCAGCCAAGCCGGGACGGGAGGAGCGAAGCAGTACTTC.

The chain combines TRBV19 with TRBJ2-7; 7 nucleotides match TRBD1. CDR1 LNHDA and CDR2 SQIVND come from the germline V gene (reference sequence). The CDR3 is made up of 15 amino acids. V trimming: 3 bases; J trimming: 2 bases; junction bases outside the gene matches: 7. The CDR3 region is CASSIRTGSTYEQYF. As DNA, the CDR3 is TGTGCCAGTAGTATCCGGACAGGATCTACCTACGAGCAGTACTTC.

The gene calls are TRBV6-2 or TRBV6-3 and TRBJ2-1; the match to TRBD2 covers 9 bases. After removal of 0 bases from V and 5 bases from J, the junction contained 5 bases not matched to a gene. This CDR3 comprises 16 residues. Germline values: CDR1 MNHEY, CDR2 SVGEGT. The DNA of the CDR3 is TGTGCCAGCAGTTACTCCTGGCGCGGGGGGGACAATGAGCAGTTCTTC. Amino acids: CASSYSWRGGDNEQFF.

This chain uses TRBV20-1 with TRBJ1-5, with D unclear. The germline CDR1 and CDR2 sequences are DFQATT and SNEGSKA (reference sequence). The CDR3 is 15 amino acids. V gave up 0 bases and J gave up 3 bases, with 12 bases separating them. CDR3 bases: TGCAGTGCTAGAGATTTTAAGGGCCACAATCAGCCCCAGCATTTT. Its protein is CSARDFKGHNQPQHF.

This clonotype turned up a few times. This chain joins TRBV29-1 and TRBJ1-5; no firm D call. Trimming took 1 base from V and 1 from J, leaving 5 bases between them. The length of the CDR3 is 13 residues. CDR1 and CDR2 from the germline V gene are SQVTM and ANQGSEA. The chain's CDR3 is CSVEVGSNQPQHF. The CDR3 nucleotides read TGCAGCGTTGAAGTTGGAAGCAATCAGCCCCAGCATTTT. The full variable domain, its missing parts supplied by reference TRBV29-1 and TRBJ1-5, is SAVISQKPSRDICQRGTSLTIQCQVDSQVTMMFWYRQQPGQSLTLIATANQGSEATYESGFVIDKFPISRPNLTFSTLTVSNMSPEDSSIYLCSVEVGSNQPQHFGDGTRLSIL.

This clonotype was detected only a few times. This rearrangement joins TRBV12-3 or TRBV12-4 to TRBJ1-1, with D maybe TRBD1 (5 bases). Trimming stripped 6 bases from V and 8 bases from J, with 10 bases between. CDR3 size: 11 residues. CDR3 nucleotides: TGTGCCAGCAGGACGAAGGGGGAAGCTTTCTTT. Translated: CASRTKGEAFF.

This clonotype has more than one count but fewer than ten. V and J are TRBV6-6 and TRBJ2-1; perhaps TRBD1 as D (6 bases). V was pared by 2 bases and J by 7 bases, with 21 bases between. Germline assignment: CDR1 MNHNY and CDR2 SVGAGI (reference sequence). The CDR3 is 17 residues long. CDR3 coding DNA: TGTGCCAGCAGTTACCTGAGCTCTGGTGGGGGCGGGAATGAGCAGTTCTTC. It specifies CASSYLSSGGGGNEQFF.

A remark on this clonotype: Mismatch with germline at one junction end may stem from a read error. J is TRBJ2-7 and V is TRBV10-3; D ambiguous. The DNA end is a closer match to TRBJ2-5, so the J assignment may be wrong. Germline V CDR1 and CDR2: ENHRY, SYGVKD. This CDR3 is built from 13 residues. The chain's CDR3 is CASSVRRFETQYF. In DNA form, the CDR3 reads TGTGCCAGCAGTGTCCGCAGGTTTGAGACCCAGTACTTC.

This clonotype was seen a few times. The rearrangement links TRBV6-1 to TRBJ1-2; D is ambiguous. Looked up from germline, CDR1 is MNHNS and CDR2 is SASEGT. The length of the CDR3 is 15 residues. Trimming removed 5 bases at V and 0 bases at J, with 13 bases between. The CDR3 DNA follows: TGTGCCAGCAGTAACCGACAAGGATCTAACTATGGCTACACCTTC. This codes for CASSNRQGSNYGYTF.

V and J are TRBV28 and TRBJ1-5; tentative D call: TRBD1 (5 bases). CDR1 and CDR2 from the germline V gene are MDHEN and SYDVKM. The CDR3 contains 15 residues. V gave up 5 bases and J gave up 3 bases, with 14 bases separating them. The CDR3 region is CASSGPGTANQPQHF. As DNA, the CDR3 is TGTGCCAGCAGTGGCCCCGGGACGGCCAATCAGCCCCAGCATTTT.

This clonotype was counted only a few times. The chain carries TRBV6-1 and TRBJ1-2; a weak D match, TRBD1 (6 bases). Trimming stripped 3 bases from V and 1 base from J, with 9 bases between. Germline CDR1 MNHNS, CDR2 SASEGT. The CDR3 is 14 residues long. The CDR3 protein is CASSDQQGNYGYTF. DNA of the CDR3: TGTGCCAGCAGTGACCAACAGGGTAACTATGGCTACACCTTC.

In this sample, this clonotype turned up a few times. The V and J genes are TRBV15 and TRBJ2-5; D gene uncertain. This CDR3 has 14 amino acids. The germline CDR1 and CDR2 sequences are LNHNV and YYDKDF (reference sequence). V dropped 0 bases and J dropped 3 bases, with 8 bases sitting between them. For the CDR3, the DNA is TGTGCCACCAGCAGAGATAACGGCAAAGAGACCCAGTACTTC. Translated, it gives CATSRDNGKETQYF.

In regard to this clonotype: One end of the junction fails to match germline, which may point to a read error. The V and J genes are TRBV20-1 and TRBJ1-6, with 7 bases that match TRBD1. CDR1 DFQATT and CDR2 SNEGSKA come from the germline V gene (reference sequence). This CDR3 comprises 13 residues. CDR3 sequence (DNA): TGCAGTGCTAGAGACAGGGGGAAGTCACCCCTCCAATTT. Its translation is CSARDRGKSPLQF.

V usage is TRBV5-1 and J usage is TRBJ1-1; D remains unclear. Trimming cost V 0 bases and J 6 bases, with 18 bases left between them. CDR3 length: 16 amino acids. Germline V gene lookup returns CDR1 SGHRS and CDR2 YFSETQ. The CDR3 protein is CASSLASGMGRAEAFF. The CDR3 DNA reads TGCGCCAGCAGCTTGGCGTCGGGGATGGGGAGAGCTGAAGCTTTCTTT.

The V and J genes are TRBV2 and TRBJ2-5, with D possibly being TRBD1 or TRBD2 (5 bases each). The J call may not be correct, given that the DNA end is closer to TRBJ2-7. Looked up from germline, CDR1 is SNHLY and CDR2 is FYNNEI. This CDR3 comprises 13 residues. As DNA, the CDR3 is TGTGCCAGCCTTGGGACGCCTATTTACGAGCAGTACTTC. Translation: CASLGTPIYEQYF.

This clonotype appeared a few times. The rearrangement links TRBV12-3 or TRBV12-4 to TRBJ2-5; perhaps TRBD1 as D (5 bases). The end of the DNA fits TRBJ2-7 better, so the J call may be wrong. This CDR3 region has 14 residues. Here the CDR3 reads CASRPDKTSYEQYF. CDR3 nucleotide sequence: TGTGCCAGCAGGCCGGACAAGACCTCCTACGAGCAGTACTTC.

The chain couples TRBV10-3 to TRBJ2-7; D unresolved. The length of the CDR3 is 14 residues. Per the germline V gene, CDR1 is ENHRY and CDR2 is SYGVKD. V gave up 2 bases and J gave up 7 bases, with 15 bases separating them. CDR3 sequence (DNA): TGTGCCATCAGTGAGCTGCTCATCCGGGCAGAGCAGTACTTC. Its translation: CAISELLIRAEQYF.

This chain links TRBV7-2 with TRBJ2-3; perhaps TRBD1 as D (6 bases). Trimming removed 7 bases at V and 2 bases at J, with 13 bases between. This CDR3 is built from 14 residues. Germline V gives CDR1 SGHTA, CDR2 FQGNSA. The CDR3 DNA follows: TGTGCCAGCAAACCCGGGACAAACACAGATACGCAGTATTTT. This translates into CASKPGTNTDTQYF.

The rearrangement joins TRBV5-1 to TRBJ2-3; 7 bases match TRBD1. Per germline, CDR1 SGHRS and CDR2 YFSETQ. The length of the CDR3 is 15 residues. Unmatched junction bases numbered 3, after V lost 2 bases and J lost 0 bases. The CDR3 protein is CASSFVRGSTDTQYF. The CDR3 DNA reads TGCGCCAGCAGCTTCGTCAGGGGGAGCACAGATACGCAGTATTTT.

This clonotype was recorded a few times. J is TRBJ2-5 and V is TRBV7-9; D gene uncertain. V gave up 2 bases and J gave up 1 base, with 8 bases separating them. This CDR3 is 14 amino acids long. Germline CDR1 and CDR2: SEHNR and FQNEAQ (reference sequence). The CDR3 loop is CASSLRTPQETQYF. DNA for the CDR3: TGTGCCAGCAGCTTAAGGACCCCCCAAGAGACCCAGTACTTC.

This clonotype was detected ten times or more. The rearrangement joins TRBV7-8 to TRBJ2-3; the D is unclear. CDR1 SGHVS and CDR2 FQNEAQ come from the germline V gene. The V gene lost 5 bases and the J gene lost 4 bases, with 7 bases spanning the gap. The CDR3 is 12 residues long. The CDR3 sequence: CASSPRADTQYF. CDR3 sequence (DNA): TGTGCCAGCAGCCCCCGGGCAGATACGCAGTATTTT.

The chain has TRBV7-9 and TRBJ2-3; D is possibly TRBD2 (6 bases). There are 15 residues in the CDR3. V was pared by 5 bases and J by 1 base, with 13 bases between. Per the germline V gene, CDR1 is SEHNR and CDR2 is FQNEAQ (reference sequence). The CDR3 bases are TGTGCCAGCAGCGCGCAGGGAGGAGGCACAGATACGCAGTATTTT. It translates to CASSAQGGGTDTQYF.

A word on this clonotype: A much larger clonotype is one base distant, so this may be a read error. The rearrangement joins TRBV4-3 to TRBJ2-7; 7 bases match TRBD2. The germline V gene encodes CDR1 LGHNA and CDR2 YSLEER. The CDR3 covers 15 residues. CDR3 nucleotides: TGCGCCAGCAGCCAAGACCGACGTGCGGGGGAGACCCAGAACTTC. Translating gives CASSQDRRAGETQNF.

CDR3 loop: CASSQPGVGEKLFF. Here the CDR3 DNA reads TGCGCCAGCAGCCAACCAGGGGTAGGCGAAAAACTGTTTTTT. The chain has TRBV4-3 and TRBJ1-4, with D possibly TRBD1 on 6 matching bases. Germline assignment: CDR1 LGHNA and CDR2 YSLEER. The CDR3 runs 14 residues. Trimming stripped 2 bases from V and 8 bases from J, with 12 bases between.

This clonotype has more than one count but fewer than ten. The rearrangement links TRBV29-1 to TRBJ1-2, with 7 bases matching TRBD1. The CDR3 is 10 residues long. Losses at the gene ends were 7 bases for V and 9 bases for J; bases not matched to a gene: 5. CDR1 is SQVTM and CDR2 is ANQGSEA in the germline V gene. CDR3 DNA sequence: TGCAGCGATACGACAGGGAGCTACACCTTC. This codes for CSDTTGSYTF.

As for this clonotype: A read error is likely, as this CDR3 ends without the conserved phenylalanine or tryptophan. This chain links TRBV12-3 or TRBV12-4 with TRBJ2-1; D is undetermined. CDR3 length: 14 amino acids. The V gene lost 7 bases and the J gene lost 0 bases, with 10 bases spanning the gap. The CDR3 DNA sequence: TGTGCCAGCACCTCCCAGAGCTCCTACAATGAGCAGTTCTCC. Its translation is CASTSQSSYNEQFS.

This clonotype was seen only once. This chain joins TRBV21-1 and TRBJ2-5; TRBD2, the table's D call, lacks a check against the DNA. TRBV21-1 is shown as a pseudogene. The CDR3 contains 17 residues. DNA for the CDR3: TGTGCCAGCAGCACAAAGGGCAGGACCGTCGTGGTGGAGACCCAGTACTTC. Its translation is CASSTKGRTVVVETQYF.

The CDR3 DNA sequence: TGTGCCAGCAAACGTTCCGGGGCCAGCACCGGGGAGCTGTTTTTT. Translation: CASKRSGASTGELFF. This rearrangement joins TRBV9 to TRBJ2-2; TRBD1 or TRBD2 may be the D gene (5 bases each). The CDR3 consists of 15 residues. V lost 6 bases, J lost 4 bases, and 16 bases lay in between. Germline CDR1 and CDR2: SGDLS and YYNGEE.

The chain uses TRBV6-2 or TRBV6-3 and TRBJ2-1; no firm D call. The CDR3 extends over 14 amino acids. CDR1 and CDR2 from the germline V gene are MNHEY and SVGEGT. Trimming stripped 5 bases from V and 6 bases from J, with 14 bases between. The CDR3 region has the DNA TGTGCCAGCAGTCTAGAATTATATGGCAATGAGCAGTTCTTC. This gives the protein CASSLELYGNEQFF.

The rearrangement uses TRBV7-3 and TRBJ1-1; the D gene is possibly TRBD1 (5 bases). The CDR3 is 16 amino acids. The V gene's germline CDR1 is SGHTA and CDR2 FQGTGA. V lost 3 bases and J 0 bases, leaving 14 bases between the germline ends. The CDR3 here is CASSFTGRKMNTEAFF. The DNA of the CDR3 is TGTGCCAGCAGCTTCACAGGACGGAAAATGAACACTGAAGCTTTCTTT.